Shown below are 26 T cell receptor beta chains from a single sample sequenced in a study of control samples from healthy donors and cancer patients. Only in-frame clones appear in the TCRdb table, and some are missing; sequencing was by immunoSEQ multiplex PCR. The sample contains 95,000 to 130,000 clones, 85% to 90% of which appear only once. The sequencing sample was made of PBMCs. These receptors came from a woman between 45 and 60 years old with colorectal cancer.

This chain joins TRBV10-3 and TRBJ2-1; 11 bases align to TRBD2. This CDR3 has 19 residues. The germline V gene encodes CDR1 ENHRY and CDR2 SYGVKD. V trimming: 6 bases; J trimming: 1 base; junction bases outside the gene matches: 14. For the CDR3, the DNA is TGTGCCATCAGCGCCCCGGGACTAGCGGAGACTTCTTCCTACAATGAGCAGTTCTTC. Protein product: CAISAPGLAETSSYNEQFF.

The chain has TRBV5-1 and TRBJ2-3, with 7 bases matching TRBD1. In germline, CDR1 is SGHRS, CDR2 YFSETQ. The junction had 16 bases not matched to a gene; V was cut back by 3 bases and J by 6 bases. The length of the CDR3 is 17 residues. CDR3 protein: CASSSGPGQGGIDTQYF. DNA of the CDR3: TGCGCCAGCAGCTCGGGACCGGGACAAGGGGGCATCGATACGCAGTATTTT.

This clone was seen a few times. DNA of the CDR3: TGCAGTGCTAGTTCCGGACATACCTTCACAGATACGCAGTATTTT. Residues: CSASSGHTFTDTQYF. The chain carries TRBV20-1 and TRBJ2-3, with D possibly TRBD1 on 5 matching bases. The germline CDR1 and CDR2 sequences are DFQATT and SNEGSKA (reference sequence). Deletions cut 3 bases from V and 2 bases from J, with 15 bases between. This CDR3 region has 15 residues.

V usage is TRBV25-1 and J usage is TRBJ1-4, with 7 bases that match TRBD1. The CDR3 is made up of 16 amino acids. Looked up from germline, CDR1 is MGHDK and CDR2 is SYGVNS. After removal of 5 bases from V and 3 bases from J, the junction contained 9 bases not matched to a gene. The CDR3 region is CASSSKRGLANEKLFF. The CDR3 nucleotides are TGTGCCAGCAGTTCAAAAAGGGGGCTAGCTAATGAAAAACTGTTTTTT. The whole variable domain, filled in from reference TRBV25-1 and TRBJ1-4, reads EADIYQTPRYLVIGTGKKITLECSQTMGHDKMYWYQQDPGMELHLIHYSYGVNSTEKGDLSSESTVSRIRTEHFPLTLESARPSHTSQYLCASSSKRGLANEKLFFGSGTQLSVL.

Concerning this clone itself: The same CDR3 also results from other DNA sequences found in this sample. The genes are TRBV5-1 and TRBJ2-7; D remains unclear. The V gene's germline CDR1 is SGHRS and CDR2 YFSETQ. Trimming removed 5 bases from V and 0 bases from J, with 9 bases in between. This CDR3 region has 13 residues. As DNA, the CDR3 is TGCGCCAGCAGTGAGGTGAGCTCCTACGAGCAGTACTTC. Its translation is CASSEVSSYEQYF.

The rearrangement links TRBV6-6 to TRBJ2-3; no firm D call. Per germline, CDR1 MNHNY and CDR2 SVGAGI (reference sequence). CDR3 length: 14 residues. Trimming removed 0 bases at V and 2 bases at J, with 6 bases between. The CDR3 loop reads CASSYSRDTDTQYF. The CDR3 DNA reads as TGTGCCAGCAGTTACTCGAGAGACACAGATACGCAGTATTTT.

This chain uses TRBV5-1 with TRBJ1-1; D is uncertain. The CDR3 runs to 13 residues. Per germline, CDR1 SGHRS and CDR2 YFSETQ. V was trimmed by 2 bases and J by 1 base, leaving 6 bases between them. The CDR3 region has the DNA TGCGCCAGCAGCTTAAATCCGAACACTGAAGCTTTCTTT. Residues: CASSLNPNTEAFF.

This clone was observed once. V gene TRBV5-6 combines with J gene TRBJ2-7; possibly TRBD2 for D (7 bases). V lost 0 bases and J 3 bases, leaving 10 bases between the germline ends. This CDR3 has 14 residues. Per the germline V gene, CDR1 is SGHDT and CDR2 is YYEEEE. The CDR3 coding sequence is TGTGCCAGCAGCTTGGGCGGGGGCATCTACGAGCAGTACTTC. Translated: CASSLGGGIYEQYF.

The V gene is TRBV6-5, the J gene TRBJ2-1, with a weak D call TRBD2 (6 bases). Looked up from germline, CDR1 is MNHEY and CDR2 is SVGAGI. Trimming pared 4 bases from V and 2 bases from J, leaving 9 bases between. The CDR3 spans 14 residues. CDR3 residues: CASSSGVPYNEQFF. CDR3 bases: TGTGCCAGCAGTTCGGGAGTTCCCTACAATGAGCAGTTCTTC.

Notes on this clone: The same CDR3 can be traced to other DNA sequences in this sample. The chain combines TRBV5-1 with TRBJ2-5; D is possibly TRBD2 (5 bases). CDR3 length: 13 amino acids. V lost 4 bases, J lost 1 base, and 8 bases lay in between. The germline V gene encodes CDR1 SGHRS and CDR2 YFSETQ. The CDR3 protein is CASSPGSQETQYF. The CDR3 bases are TGCGCCAGCAGCCCGGGATCCCAAGAGACCCAGTACTTC. Complete variable domain (other parts from reference TRBV5-1 and TRBJ2-5): KAGVTQTPRYLIKTRGQQVTLSCSPISGHRSVSWYQQTPGQGLQFLFEYFSETQRNKGNFPGRFSGRQFSNSRSEMNVSTLELGDSALYLCASSPGSQETQYFGPGTRLLVL.

This sequence joins TRBV10-2 and TRBJ1-2; 7 nucleotides match TRBD1. The CDR3 totals 12 residues. The germline V gene encodes CDR1 WSHSY and CDR2 SAAADI. The V segment lost 3 bases and the J segment 14 bases; nucleotides outside the gene matches: 9. The CDR3 DNA reads as TGCGCCAGCAGTGAAGACAGGGTTGCTCGGACCTTC. Translated, it gives CASSEDRVARTF.

The chain has TRBV6-5 and TRBJ2-1; D perhaps matches TRBD2 (7 bases). Looked up from germline, CDR1 is MNHEY and CDR2 is SVGAGI. V dropped 0 bases and J dropped 5 bases, with 14 bases sitting between them. This CDR3 has 16 residues. This CDR3 reads CASSYSLGGPHNEQFF. The CDR3 DNA follows: TGTGCCAGCAGTTACTCGTTGGGGGGGCCCCACAATGAGCAGTTCTTC.

The chain recombines TRBV6-2 or TRBV6-3 with TRBJ2-5; 9 bases agree with TRBD2. Germline V lookup: CDR1 MNHEY, CDR2 SVGEGT. V lost 4 bases to trimming and J lost 2 bases; unmatched junction nucleotides: 20. The CDR3 has 20 residues. The CDR3 protein is CASSSGSWGLAGLPQETQYF. The CDR3 DNA sequence: TGTGCCAGCAGTTCAGGGAGTTGGGGGCTAGCGGGATTACCACAAGAGACCCAGTACTTC.

CDR3 sequence (DNA): TGTGCCAGTAGTATCGATGGACAGGTGGTGAAGACCCAGTACTTC. Amino acid sequence: CASSIDGQVVKTQYF. The chain employs TRBV19 and TRBJ2-5, with TRBD1 matching 7 bases. Germline V gene sequence: CDR1 LNHDA, CDR2 SQIVND (reference sequence). CDR3 length equals 15 residues. V was pared by 3 bases and J by 6 bases, with 10 bases of the junction left unmatched.

The genes are TRBV19 and TRBJ1-5; D remains unclear. The CDR3 consists of 17 residues. Germline CDR1 LNHDA, CDR2 SQIVND (reference sequence). Trimming shortened V by 6 bases and J by 0 bases, and 18 bases separated the two germline ends. The CDR3 region has the DNA TGTGCCAGTAGCCTCCCGCGCGGTGCAAATAGCAATCAGCCCCAGCATTTT. This encodes CASSLPRGANSNQPQHF.

The genes are TRBV10-1 and TRBJ1-2; D is ambiguous. CDR1 and CDR2 from the germline V gene are WNHNN and SYGVQD (reference sequence). This CDR3 contains 11 residues. V dropped 5 bases and J dropped 6 bases, with 7 bases sitting between them. CDR3 DNA: TGCGCCAGCAGTAGTGGGGATGGCTACACCTTC. It encodes CASSSGDGYTF.

The rearrangement uses TRBV18 and TRBJ2-1, with 13 bases fitting TRBD2. Per the germline V gene, CDR1 is KGHSH and CDR2 is LQKENI. The CDR3 length is 14 residues. Germline trimming cut 6 bases from V and 8 bases from J; bases unmatched to any gene: 4. The CDR3 here is CASSRTSGSDEQFF. CDR3 bases: TGTGCCAGCTCTCGGACTAGCGGGAGCGATGAGCAGTTCTTC. Based on the CDR3 plus reference TRBV18 and TRBJ2-1, the full variable domain is NAGVMQNPRHLVRRRGQEARLRCSPMKGHSHVYWYRQLPEEGLKFMVYLQKENIIDESGMPKERFSAEFPKEGPSILRIQQVVRGDSAAYFCASSRTSGSDEQFFGPGTRLTVL.

This rearrangement joins TRBV28 to TRBJ1-2, with D possibly being TRBD1 (6 bases). The CDR3 is made up of 14 amino acids. The V and J ends lost 8 bases and 2 bases respectively, with 15 bases between them. The V gene's germline CDR1 is MDHEN and CDR2 SYDVKM. This chain's CDR3 is CASRGGLDNYGYTF. The CDR3 DNA reads TGTGCCAGCCGCGGGGGGCTCGACAACTATGGCTACACCTTC.

CDR3 region: CASSTADSINGYTF. CDR3 coding DNA: TGCGCCAGCAGCACCGCGGACAGCATAAATGGCTACACCTTC. The chain combines TRBV5-1 with TRBJ1-2, with a possible D match to TRBD1 (6 bases). V lost 4 bases, J lost 6 bases, and 16 bases lay in between. Germline CDR1 reads SGHRS; CDR2 reads YFSETQ. The CDR3 runs 14 residues.

CDR3: CASSSFEPGQKNEKLFF. In nucleotides, the CDR3 is TGTGCCAGCAGCTCGTTTGAACCGGGACAGAAGAATGAAAAACTGTTTTTT. The genes are TRBV11-2 and TRBJ1-4, with 7 bases matching TRBD1. The germline V gene encodes CDR1 SGHAT and CDR2 FQNNGV. The CDR3 totals 17 residues. J lost 5 bases, V lost 4 bases, and 13 bases had no gene match.

The chain links TRBV2 to TRBJ1-2; D possibly corresponds to TRBD1 (6 bases). The germline V and J ends were trimmed by 6 bases and 5 bases, with 16 bases remaining between them. The germline gives CDR1 SNHLY, CDR2 FYNNEI. The CDR3 runs 14 residues. The DNA for the CDR3 is TGTGCCAGCAGCCAAGAGGGAGGGGGGTATGGCTACACCTTC. This sequence encodes CASSQEGGGYGYTF.

This rearrangement joins TRBV6-5 to TRBJ2-3; 11 nucleotides line up with TRBD1. The V segment lost 5 bases and the J segment 7 bases; nucleotides outside the gene matches: 5. The V gene's germline CDR1 is MNHEY and CDR2 SVGAGI. The CDR3 contains 14 residues. CDR3 amino acids: CASSNGQGAYTQYF. CDR3 coding DNA: TGTGCCAGCAGTAACGGACAGGGGGCTTATACGCAGTATTTT.

The chain carries TRBV7-2 and TRBJ1-1; tentatively, D is TRBD1 (5 bases). The CDR3 runs to 16 residues. V was cut by 2 bases and J by 0 bases, with 13 bases left in between. Germline-derived CDR1 and CDR2 are SGHTA and FQGNSA. The CDR3 nucleotides are TGTGCCAGCAGCTTATCCGGGGGAGTGATGAACACTGAAGCTTTCTTT. Protein sequence: CASSLSGGVMNTEAFF.

This rearrangement joins TRBV9 to TRBJ1-1; TRBD1 is a possible D gene (5 bases). CDR3 length: 14 amino acids. Trimming removed 2 bases from V and 1 base from J, with 9 bases in between. Germline CDR1 reads SGDLS; CDR2 reads YYNGEE. In DNA, the CDR3 is TGTGCCAGCAGCGTGGGGCCTCCGAACACTGAAGCTTTCTTT. Its translation: CASSVGPPNTEAFF.

CDR3 amino acids: CAIHQSGRQNTEAFF. The CDR3 coding sequence is TGTGCCATTCACCAGTCAGGGAGGCAAAACACTGAAGCTTTCTTT. This chain joins TRBV28 and TRBJ1-1; the D gene is possibly TRBD1 (5 bases). CDR1 is MDHEN and CDR2 is SYDVKM in the germline V gene. V lost 10 bases to trimming and J lost 2 bases, with 20 bases between them. The CDR3 contains 15 residues.

V and J are TRBV28 and TRBJ2-5; D not certain. The CDR3 sequence is 11 residues long. Germline V gene sequence: CDR1 MDHEN, CDR2 SYDVKM. CDR3 loop: CAAGVQETQYF. CDR3 nucleotides: TGTGCTGCTGGGGTCCAAGAGACCCAGTACTTC.